Below are 25 T cell receptor beta chains sequenced from a single sample in a study of shared clonotypes between healthy human individuals. TCRdb keeps only in-frame clones here, not all; method: immunoSEQ multiplex PCR. The sample yields 470,000 or so clones, around 73% seen once. Input material: PBMCs. These receptor sequences come from a woman aged 40 to 55 in good health. Some clones in this sample may be carry-over from other donors' samples.

This chain joins TRBV7-2 and TRBJ2-1; 10 bases are a match to TRBD2. Trimming took 5 bases from V and 11 from J; bases not matched to a gene: 12. Germline assignment: CDR1 SGHTA and CDR2 FQGNSA. CDR3 size: 15 residues. DNA of the CDR3: TGTGCCAGCAGCCTTGCCAGCGGGGGGGCTTTAAAGCAGTTCTTC. It codes for CASSLASGGALKQFF.

The V and J genes are TRBV19 and TRBJ2-2, with unresolved D. The germline V gene encodes CDR1 LNHDA and CDR2 SQIVND (reference sequence). This CDR3 contains 14 residues. V shed 8 bases and J shed 0 bases, with 10 bases lying between them. DNA of the CDR3: TGTGCCAGTCGGACGGAACCGAACACCGGGGAGCTGTTTTTT. This gives the protein CASRTEPNTGELFF.

The chain is built from TRBV7-9 and TRBJ2-7; D may be TRBD1 (5 bases). Germline CDR1 reads SEHNR; CDR2 reads FQNEAQ (reference sequence). V was trimmed by 1 base and J by 3 bases, leaving 10 bases between them. The CDR3 is 14 residues long. The DNA for the CDR3 is TGTGCCAGCAGCTTAGGAACAGGCAACTACGAGCAGTACTTC. Amino acid sequence: CASSLGTGNYEQYF.

This sequence joins TRBV2 and TRBJ2-1; D perhaps matches TRBD1 (6 bases). The CDR3 is made up of 14 amino acids. Germline V gene data show CDR1 as SNHLY and CDR2 as FYNNEI. Between the trimmed V and J ends, which lost 7 bases and 7 bases, there was a span of 17 bases. DNA of the CDR3: TGTGCCAGCATGGGGGCCCCCCAGTCGAATGAGCAGTTCTTC. This encodes CASMGAPQSNEQFF.

The CDR3 bases are TGTGCCAGCAGCTTGGCACAGGGTACCCACGAGCAGTACTTC. Its protein is CASSLAQGTHEQYF. The chain has TRBV5-4 and TRBJ2-7, with D possibly being TRBD1 (6 bases). V gave up 0 bases and J gave up 5 bases, with 12 bases separating them. The germline V gene has CDR1 SGHNT and CDR2 YYREEE (reference sequence). This CDR3 is built from 14 residues.

The V gene is TRBV10-3, the J gene TRBJ1-1, with 9 bases matching TRBD1. V lost 3 bases to trimming and J lost 5 bases; unmatched junction nucleotides: 19. CDR3 size: 19 residues. Per germline, CDR1 ENHRY and CDR2 SYGVKD. This CDR3 reads CAISDRVGWQSGTGTEAFF. As DNA, the CDR3 is TGTGCCATCAGTGATCGTGTTGGGTGGCAGAGTGGGACAGGGACTGAAGCTTTCTTT.

The chain links TRBV30 to TRBJ1-5, with TRBD1 as a possible D gene (6 bases). Germline values: CDR1 GTSNPN, CDR2 SVGIG (reference sequence). V was cut by 3 bases and J by 4 bases, with 10 bases left in between. This CDR3 region has 13 residues. The CDR3 nucleotides read TGTGCCTGGAGCGGACAGATAAATCAGCCCCAGCATTTT. It encodes CAWSGQINQPQHF.

This chain joins TRBV5-1 and TRBJ2-7; 10 nucleotides line up with TRBD2. Trimming cost V 3 bases and J 4 bases; bases outside gene matches: 4. The germline gives CDR1 SGHRS, CDR2 YFSETQ. This CDR3 region has 14 residues. In nucleotides, the CDR3 is TGCGCCAGCAGCTCTAGCGGGAGTCGGTACGAGCAGTACTTC. Protein sequence: CASSSSGSRYEQYF.

For the CDR3, the DNA is TGCGCCAGCAGCCAAGATTTGGGGAGAAAAGCTTTCTTT. Its protein product is CASSQDLGRKAFF. The J gene is TRBJ1-1, the V gene TRBV4-3; D is uncertain. Germline V CDR1 and CDR2: LGHNA, YSLEER. CDR3 length: 13 residues. Trimming left V 0 bases short and J 9 bases short, with 11 bases between.

V gene TRBV7-8 combines with J gene TRBJ2-5; possible D gene TRBD1, 5 bases. CDR3 length: 14 residues. The V and J ends lost 5 bases and 5 bases respectively, with 15 bases between them. CDR1 is SGHVS, CDR2 FQNEAQ, per germline. In DNA, the CDR3 is TGTGCCAGCAGCCATAGACCTGGGGCCGAGACCCAGTACTTC. Its translation: CASSHRPGAETQYF.

The genes are TRBV30 and TRBJ1-1, with D possibly matching TRBD1 (6 bases). This CDR3 comprises 15 residues. Trimming cost V 7 bases and J 5 bases, with 23 bases left between them. Per the germline V gene, CDR1 is GTSNPN and CDR2 is SVGIG (reference sequence). CDR3 DNA sequence: TGTGCCTCAGGACAGTTTTCCACAGTGGGAACTGAAGCTTTCTTT. Translated, it gives CASGQFSTVGTEAFF.

Only one count was recorded for this clone. V usage is TRBV6-5 and J usage is TRBJ2-1, with 7 positions matching TRBD1. Trimming took 6 bases from V and 7 from J; bases not matched to a gene: 3. The CDR3 sequence is 12 residues long. In germline, CDR1 is MNHEY, CDR2 SVGAGI. The CDR3 DNA reads TGTGCCAGCAGCAAACAGGGGAATGAGCAGTTCTTC. Protein: CASSKQGNEQFF.

The V call is TRBV7-2, the J call TRBJ2-2, with 8 bases identical to TRBD2. This CDR3 comprises 16 residues. From germline, CDR1 is SGHTA and CDR2 FQGNSA. V trimming: 1 base; J trimming: 8 bases; junction bases outside the gene matches: 9. CDR3: CASSLGLLAGGGELFF. DNA of the CDR3: TGTGCCAGCAGCTTAGGGTTGCTAGCGGGTGGTGGGGAGCTGTTTTTT.

This clone was seen just once. The rearrangement links TRBV5-4 to TRBJ2-3, with no clear D. Per germline, CDR1 SGHNT and CDR2 YYREEE (reference sequence). CDR3 length: 13 residues. Between the trimmed V and J ends, which lost 7 bases and 1 base, there was a span of 10 bases. The CDR3 DNA sequence: TGTGCCAGCCTAGTTACCGGCACAGATACGCAGTATTTT. Translating it yields CASLVTGTDTQYF.

This clone has a handful of counts. J is TRBJ1-1 and V is TRBV5-1, with 9 bases aligning to TRBD1. Losses at the gene ends were 1 base for V and 2 bases for J; bases not matched to a gene: 3. Germline loops: CDR1 SGHRS, CDR2 YFSETQ. This CDR3 contains 15 residues. The CDR3 sequence is CASSLFTGGNTEAFF. For the CDR3, the DNA is TGCGCCAGCAGCTTGTTCACAGGGGGCAACACTGAAGCTTTCTTT.

The chain combines TRBV19 with TRBJ2-7, with 11 positions matching TRBD2. Looked up from germline, CDR1 is LNHDA and CDR2 is SQIVND (reference sequence). After removal of 4 bases from V and 5 bases from J, the junction contained 13 bases not matched to a gene. This CDR3 spans 17 amino acids. CDR3 protein: CASSTRTSGYVAHEQYF. DNA for the CDR3: TGTGCCAGTAGTACCCGGACTAGCGGGTACGTCGCCCACGAGCAGTACTTC.

The CDR3, as DNA: TGTGCCAGCAGTTACACTAGCGCGCAGTATTTT. Translated, it gives CASSYTSAQYF. V gene TRBV27 combines with J gene TRBJ2-3, with TRBD2 matching over 7 bases. In germline, CDR1 is MNHEY, CDR2 SMNVEV (reference sequence). The CDR3 sequence is 11 residues long. V lost 4 bases and J lost 10; bases outside the gene matches: 2.

This chain uses TRBV18 with TRBJ2-4; D might be TRBD1 (6 bases). The CDR3 has 16 amino acids. Trimming stripped 6 bases from V and 3 bases from J, with 18 bases between. Germline-derived CDR1 and CDR2 are KGHSH and LQKENI. The CDR3 DNA sequence: TGTGCCAGCTCCCCCTCAGGGGCGATTGGCAAAAACATTCAGTACTTC. This gives the protein CASSPSGAIGKNIQYF.

This clone showed up just once. This chain joins TRBV28 and TRBJ2-7; 11 nucleotides match TRBD1. The end of the DNA fits TRBJ2-5 better, so the J call may be wrong. CDR1 is MDHEN and CDR2 is SYDVKM in the germline V gene. There are 14 residues in the CDR3. The CDR3 DNA reads TGTGCCAGCAGTTTCAGGGACAGGGGGGAGACCCAGTACTTC. Translating it yields CASSFRDRGETQYF.

Points on this clone: A far more abundant clone sits one base away, making this likely a read error. The CDR3 ends on some other residue instead of the conserved phenylalanine or tryptophan, so this is likely a read error. This chain links TRBV30 with TRBJ1-2, with D possibly being TRBD1 (5 bases). CDR3 length: 13 amino acids. Per the germline V gene, CDR1 is GTSNPN and CDR2 is SVGIG (reference sequence). Trimming removed 0 bases at V and 7 bases at J, with 12 bases between. The CDR3: CAWSVQRGGGYTL. As DNA, the CDR3 is TGTGCCTGGAGTGTACAGAGGGGAGGTGGCTACACCCTC.

J is TRBJ1-4 and V is TRBV6-6; TRBD1 agrees at 12 bases. This CDR3 contains 16 residues. The junction had 6 bases not matched to a gene; V was cut back by 2 bases and J by 8 bases. Germline assignment: CDR1 MNHNY and CDR2 SVGAGI (reference sequence). CDR3 coding DNA: TGTGCCAGCAGTTACGGGACAGGGGGCCGAGGGGAAAAACTGTTTTTT. Translated, it gives CASSYGTGGRGEKLFF.

The chain joins TRBV9 to TRBJ2-1; 7 bases align to TRBD2. The V and J ends lost 0 bases and 2 bases, in that order; junction bases with no gene match: 2. Germline V gives CDR1 SGDLS, CDR2 YYNGEE. The CDR3 loop spans 15 amino acids. The chain's CDR3 is CASSVGAGAYNEQFF. The CDR3 region has the DNA TGTGCCAGCAGCGTAGGCGCGGGAGCCTACAATGAGCAGTTCTTC. The entire variable domain, with the rest obtained from reference TRBV9 and TRBJ2-1, is as follows: DSGVTQTPKHLITATGQRVTLRCSPRSGDLSVYWYQQSLDQGLQFLIQYYNGEERAKGNILERFSAQQFPDLHSELNLSSLELGDSALYFCASSVGAGAYNEQFFGPGTRLTVL.

The chain is built from TRBV7-2 and TRBJ2-1, with D perhaps matching TRBD1 or TRBD2 (5 bases each). Germline V lookup: CDR1 SGHTA, CDR2 FQGNSA. V was trimmed by 0 bases and J by 1 base, leaving 10 bases between them. This CDR3 spans 16 amino acids. The CDR3 loop is CASSLAWDPSYNEQFF. CDR3 nucleotides: TGTGCCAGCAGCTTAGCTTGGGACCCATCCTACAATGAGCAGTTCTTC.

This chain joins TRBV2 and TRBJ2-2, with D possibly matching TRBD2 (6 bases). The V and J ends lost 6 bases and 0 bases respectively, with 11 bases between them. From germline, CDR1 is SNHLY and CDR2 FYNNEI. The CDR3 loop spans 15 amino acids. In nucleotides, the CDR3 is TGTGCCAGCAGGTCCGGGACTTCGAACACCGGGGAGCTGTTTTTT. Translating gives CASRSGTSNTGELFF.

Notes on this clone: A far larger clone differs by one base, so this is likely a read error. This sample also contains other DNA sequences that code for the same CDR3. This rearrangement joins TRBV30 to TRBJ2-3; 7 nucleotides agree with TRBD2. Germline V gene data show CDR1 as GTSNPN and CDR2 as SVGIG (reference sequence). The CDR3 runs to 12 residues. CDR3 loop: CAWSIGLVGSSF. The CDR3 nucleotides are TGTGCCTGGAGTATAGGACTAGTAGGTTCTTCCTTT.